A selection of T cell receptor beta chains follows, all from one sample in a study of blood T cell repertoires in COVID-19. Generated by immunoSEQ multiplex PCR, the TCRdb table keeps only in-frame clones and is missing some. The table has approximately 170,000 clones, 88% seen once. The source material was peripheral blood. Source of these receptors: a man in his sixties with acute or convalescent COVID-19. Each CDR3 is given with its conserved first and last residue. The D gene is left open where the match is weak. Some rows have no size entry. The others give once, few or many, or a class for an expanded clone.

D gene	V gene	clone size	J gene	CDR3 protein	CDR3 DNA
TRBD1	TRBV20-1	-	TRBJ1-2	CSASGTGGDGYTF	TGCAGTGCTAGTGGGACAGGGGGCGATGGCTACACCTTC
TRBD1	TRBV5-1	-	TRBJ1-5	CASSPGQGAVQPQHF	TGCGCCAGCAGCCCGGGACAGGGGGCGGTTCAGCCCCAGCATTTT
TRBD1	TRBV2	-	TRBJ1-5	CASMGGTGGGQPQHF	TGTGCCAGCATGGGAGGGACAGGCGGTGGTCAGCCCCAGCATTTT
TRBD1	TRBV6-2/TRBV6-3	-	TRBJ1-5	CASSSPGGRIQPQHF	TGTGCCAGCAGTTCCCCAGGGGGCCGCATTCAGCCCCAGCATTTT
-	TRBV24-1	-	TRBJ2-2	CATSLGGGRNTGELFF	TGTGCCACCAGTTTAGGGGGAGGGCGTAACACCGGGGAGCTGTTTTTT
TRBD1	TRBV30	-	TRBJ2-4	CAWSVDRGDIQYF	TGTGCCTGGAGTGTAGACAGGGGGGACATTCAGTACTTC
-	TRBV25-1	-	TRBJ1-6	CASSKDSLSPLHF	TGTGCCAGCAGCAAGGACAGCCTTTCACCCCTCCACTTT
TRBD2	TRBV6-2/TRBV6-3	-	TRBJ2-1	CASSPGLAVYNEQFF	TGTGCCAGCAGTCCGGGACTAGCTGTTTACAATGAGCAGTTCTTC
TRBD2	TRBV7-9	-	TRBJ2-7	CASSISGISYEQYF	TGTGCCAGCAGCATTAGCGGGATCTCCTACGAGCAGTACTTC
-	TRBV10-2	-	TRBJ1-4	CASSETPNEKLFF	TGCGCCAGCAGTGAAACTCCTAATGAAAAACTGTTTTTT
-	TRBV5-1	-	TRBJ2-3	CASSLSRGTDTQYF	TGCGCCAGCAGCTTGAGCCGGGGGACAGATACGCAGTATTTT
-	TRBV13	-	TRBJ1-1	CASSLGRGTEAFF	TGTGCCAGCAGCTTAGGCCGGGGCACTGAAGCTTTCTTT
TRBD2	TRBV6-6	-	TRBJ2-7	CASSGLAGGEQYF	TGTGCCAGCAGCGGACTAGCGGGAGGCGAGCAGTACTTC
-	TRBV6-5	-	TRBJ1-1	CASCRQFENTEAFF	TGTGCCAGCTGCCGACAGTTTGAGAACACTGAAGCTTTCTTT
TRBD1	TRBV11-1	-	TRBJ1-4	CASSSGQVATNEKLFF	TGTGCCAGCAGCTCGGGACAGGTAGCAACGAATGAAAAACTGTTTTTT
TRBD1	TRBV19	-	TRBJ2-7	CASSIGQGSYEQYF	TGTGCCAGTAGTATCGGACAGGGATCCTACGAGCAGTACTTC
-	TRBV12-5	once	TRBJ2-1	CASGLVLGSPYNEQFF	TGTGCTAGTGGTTTGGTACTAGGAAGCCCCTACAATGAGCAGTTCTTC
-	TRBV9	-	TRBJ1-2	CASSVGGGSYGYTF	TGTGCCAGCAGCGTAGGTGGGGGGAGTTATGGCTACACCTTC
TRBD1	TRBV6-1	-	TRBJ1-1	CASSETDRDRGRWFLNTEAFF	TGTGCCAGCAGTGAAACGGACCGGGACAGGGGGCGATGGTTCTTGAACACTGAAGCTTTCTTT
-	TRBV12-3/TRBV12-4	-	TRBJ2-7	CASSRAASYEQYF	TGTGCCAGCAGCCGAGCCGCCTCCTACGAGCAGTACTTC
TRBD1	TRBV19	-	TRBJ2-5	CASSIVPGQGKAQYF	TGTGCCAGTAGTATAGTCCCGGGACAGGGGAAGGCCCAGTACTTC
TRBD1	TRBV7-3	-	TRBJ2-6	CASSRSGGSGANVLTF	TGTGCCAGCAGCCGATCAGGGGGCTCTGGGGCCAACGTCCTGACTTTC
TRBD1	TRBV10-3	-	TRBJ1-2	CAISQLPGQGKGYTF	TGTGCCATCAGTCAATTACCGGGACAGGGGAAGGGCTACACCTTC
-	TRBV10-3	-	TRBJ1-3	CANADSSGNTIYF	TGTGCCAACGCCGACAGCTCTGGAAACACCATATATTTT
-	TRBV6-5	-	TRBJ1-1	CASSRTGQNTEAFF	TGTGCCAGCAGTCGCACAGGGCAGAACACTGAAGCTTTCTTT
-	TRBV30	-	TRBJ2-2	CAWGTGTPTGELFF	TGTGCCTGGGGCACCGGGACACCCACCGGGGAGCTGTTTTTT
TRBD1	TRBV4-1	-	TRBJ1-2	CASSSQGAGGEGYTF	TGCGCCAGCAGCTCACAGGGGGCTGGAGGCGAGGGCTACACCTTC
-	TRBV7-9	-	TRBJ1-6	CASSFGEGENTLHF	-
TRBD1	TRBV30	-	TRBJ2-5	CAWSPGTEYQETQYF	TGTGCCTGGAGCCCCGGGACAGAGTACCAAGAGACCCAGTACTTC
-	TRBV25-1	once	TRBJ2-2	CASSERGRGDTGELFF	TGTGCCAGCAGTGAAAGGGGGCGGGGAGACACCGGGGAGCTGTTTTTT
-	TRBV19	-	TRBJ2-3	CASKRGIGGDTQYF	TGTGCCAGTAAAAGGGGGATTGGAGGAGATACGCAGTATTTT
-	TRBV5-1	-	TRBJ1-1	CASSLYRATEAFF	TGCGCCAGCAGCCTCTACAGGGCCACTGAAGCTTTCTTT
TRBD1	TRBV27	-	TRBJ1-6	CASKDRARSPLHF	TGTGCCAGCAAGGACAGGGCAAGGTCACCCCTCCACTTT
-	TRBV25-1	-	TRBJ1-1	CASGGAVGTEAFF	TGTGCCAGTGGGGGGGCGGTGGGGACTGAAGCTTTCTTT
-	TRBV28	-	TRBJ1-1	CASSPALQGLEAFF	TGTGCCAGCAGCCCAGCCCTGCAGGGCCTTGAAGCTTTCTTT
TRBD1	TRBV10-2	-	TRBJ2-1	CASSQGDEQFF	TGCGCCAGCAGTCAGGGGGATGAGCAGTTCTTC
TRBD2	TRBV7-8	-	TRBJ2-3	CASSLVAGAAIDTQYF	TGTGCCAGCAGCTTAGTAGCGGGGGCCGCTATAGATACGCAGTATTTT
TRBD1	TRBV3-1/TRBV3-2	-	TRBJ1-2	CASSPGQGNYGYTF	TGTGCCAGCAGCCCGGGACAGGGGAACTATGGCTACACCTTC
-	TRBV7-9	-	TRBJ2-5	CASSLVSGDETQYF	TGTGCCAGCAGCTTAGTGTCAGGGGATGAGACCCAGTACTTC
-	TRBV6-1	-	TRBJ1-2	CASSDGENYGYTF	TGTGCCAGCAGTGATGGAGAGAACTATGGCTACACCTTC
TRBD1	TRBV2	-	TRBJ2-3	CASSEGRGTQYF	TGTGCCAGCAGTGAGGGCAGGGGGACGCAGTATTTT